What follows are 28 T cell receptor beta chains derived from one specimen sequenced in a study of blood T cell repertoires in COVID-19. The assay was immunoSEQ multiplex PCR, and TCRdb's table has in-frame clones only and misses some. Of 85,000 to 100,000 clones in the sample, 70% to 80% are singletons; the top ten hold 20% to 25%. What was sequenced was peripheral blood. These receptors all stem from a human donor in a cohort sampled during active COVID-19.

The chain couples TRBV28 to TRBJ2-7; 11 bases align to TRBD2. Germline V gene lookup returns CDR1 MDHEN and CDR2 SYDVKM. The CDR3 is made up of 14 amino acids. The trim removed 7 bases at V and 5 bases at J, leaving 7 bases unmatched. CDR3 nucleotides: TGTGCCAGCAAACTAGCGGGAGCTCACGACGAGCAGTACTTC. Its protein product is CASKLAGAHDEQYF.

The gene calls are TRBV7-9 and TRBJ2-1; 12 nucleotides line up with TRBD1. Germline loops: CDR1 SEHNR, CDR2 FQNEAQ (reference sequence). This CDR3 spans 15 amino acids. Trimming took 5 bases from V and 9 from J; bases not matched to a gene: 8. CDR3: CASSLRDRGRGEQFF. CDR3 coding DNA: TGTGCCAGCAGCCTACGGGACAGGGGGCGAGGTGAGCAGTTCTTC.

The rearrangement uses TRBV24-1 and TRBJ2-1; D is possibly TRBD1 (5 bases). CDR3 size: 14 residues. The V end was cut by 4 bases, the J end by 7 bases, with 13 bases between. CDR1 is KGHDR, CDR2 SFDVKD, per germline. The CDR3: CATSDPTQGNEQFF. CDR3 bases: TGTGCCACCAGTGACCCCACCCAGGGTAATGAGCAGTTCTTC.

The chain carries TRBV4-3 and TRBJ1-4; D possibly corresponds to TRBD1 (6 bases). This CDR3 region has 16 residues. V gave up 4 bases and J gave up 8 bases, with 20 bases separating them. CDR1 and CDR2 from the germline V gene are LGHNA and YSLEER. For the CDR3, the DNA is TGCGCCAGCAGCCCCCTAATCGCGGGGGCCGAGGAAAAACTGTTTTTT. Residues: CASSPLIAGAEEKLFF.

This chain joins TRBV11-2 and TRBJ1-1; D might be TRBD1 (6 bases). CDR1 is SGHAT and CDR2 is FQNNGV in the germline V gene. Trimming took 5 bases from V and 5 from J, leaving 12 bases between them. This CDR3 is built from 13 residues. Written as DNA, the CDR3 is TGTGCCAGCAGCCGATACAGGGAGACTGAAGCTTTCTTT. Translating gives CASSRYRETEAFF.

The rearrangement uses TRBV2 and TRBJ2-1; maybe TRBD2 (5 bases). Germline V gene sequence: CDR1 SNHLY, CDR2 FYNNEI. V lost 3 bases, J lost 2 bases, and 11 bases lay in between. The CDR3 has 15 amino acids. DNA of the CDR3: TGTGCCAGCAGTGAGGAGACCGGGACCTACAATGAGCAGTTCTTC. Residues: CASSEETGTYNEQFF.

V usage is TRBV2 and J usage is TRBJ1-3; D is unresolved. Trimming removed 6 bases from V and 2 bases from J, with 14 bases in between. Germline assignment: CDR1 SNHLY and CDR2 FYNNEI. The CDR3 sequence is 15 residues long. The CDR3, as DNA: TGTGCCAGCAGCCAGGAGGCCAAAGCTGGAAACACCATATATTTT. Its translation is CASSQEAKAGNTIYF.

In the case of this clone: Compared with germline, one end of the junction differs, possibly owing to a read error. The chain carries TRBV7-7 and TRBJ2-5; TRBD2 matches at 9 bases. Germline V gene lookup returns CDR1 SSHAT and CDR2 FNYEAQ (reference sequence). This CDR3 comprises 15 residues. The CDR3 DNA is TGTGCTAGCAGCTTACTGCTAGCGGGGACGGAGACCCAGTACTTC. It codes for CASSLLLAGTETQYF.

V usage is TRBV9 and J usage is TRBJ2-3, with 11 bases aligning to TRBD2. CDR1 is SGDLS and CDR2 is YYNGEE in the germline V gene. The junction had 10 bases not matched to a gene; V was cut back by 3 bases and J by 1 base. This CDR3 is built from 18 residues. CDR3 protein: CASSAPLGLAARTDTQYF. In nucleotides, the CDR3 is TGTGCCAGCAGCGCCCCCCTGGGACTAGCGGCTCGCACAGATACGCAGTATTTT.

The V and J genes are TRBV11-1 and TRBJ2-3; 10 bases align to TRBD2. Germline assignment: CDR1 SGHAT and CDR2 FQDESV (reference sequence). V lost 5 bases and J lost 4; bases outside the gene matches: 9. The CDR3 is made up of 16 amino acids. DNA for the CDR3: TGTGCCAGCAGCCCAGCCAGGCTAGCGGGAGCAGATACGCAGTATTTT. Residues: CASSPARLAGADTQYF.

The CDR3 bases are TGTGCCAGCAGTCAGGGTAGGGGCAATCAGCCCCAGCATTTT. Translation gives CASSQGRGNQPQHF. The rearrangement joins TRBV6-5 to TRBJ1-5, with D possibly TRBD1 on 5 matching bases. This CDR3 is 14 amino acids long. Germline CDR1 reads MNHEY; CDR2 reads SVGAGI. V lost 5 bases, J lost 2 bases, and 10 bases lay in between.

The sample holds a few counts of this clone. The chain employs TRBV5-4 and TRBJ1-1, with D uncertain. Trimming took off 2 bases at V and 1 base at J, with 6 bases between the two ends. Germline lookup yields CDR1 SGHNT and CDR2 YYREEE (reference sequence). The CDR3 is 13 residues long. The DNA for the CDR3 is TGTGCCAGCAGCTTACAGAGGAACACTGAAGCTTTCTTT. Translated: CASSLQRNTEAFF.

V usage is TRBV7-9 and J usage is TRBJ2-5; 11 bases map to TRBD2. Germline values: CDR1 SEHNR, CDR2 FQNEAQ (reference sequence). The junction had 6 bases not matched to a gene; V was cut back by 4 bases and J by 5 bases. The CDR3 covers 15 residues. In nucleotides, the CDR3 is TGTGCCAGCAGCTCCACTAGCGGGAGTGGGGAGACCCAGTACTTC. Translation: CASSSTSGSGETQYF.

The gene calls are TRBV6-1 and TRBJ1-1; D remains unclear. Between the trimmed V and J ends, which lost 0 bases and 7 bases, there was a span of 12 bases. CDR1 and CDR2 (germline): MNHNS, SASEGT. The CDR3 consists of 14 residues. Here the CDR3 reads CASSEARQVLEAFF. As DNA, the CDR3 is TGTGCCAGCAGTGAAGCGCGCCAGGTGCTTGAAGCTTTCTTT.

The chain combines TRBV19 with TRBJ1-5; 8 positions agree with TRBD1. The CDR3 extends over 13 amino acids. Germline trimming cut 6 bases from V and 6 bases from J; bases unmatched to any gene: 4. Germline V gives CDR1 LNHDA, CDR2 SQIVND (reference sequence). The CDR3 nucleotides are TGTGCCAGTAGCCGGACAGGGATTCAGCCCCAGCATTTT. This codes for CASSRTGIQPQHF.

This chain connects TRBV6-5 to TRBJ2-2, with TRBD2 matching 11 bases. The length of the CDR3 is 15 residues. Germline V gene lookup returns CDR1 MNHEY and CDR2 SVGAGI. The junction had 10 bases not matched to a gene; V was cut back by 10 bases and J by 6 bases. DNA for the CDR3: TGTGCCACCATTAGCGGGAGGGCCGTCGCCGGGGAGCTGTTTTTT. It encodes CATISGRAVAGELFF.

The chain's CDR3 is CASSVLQGNEQFF. The CDR3 DNA is TGTGCCAGCAGCGTTCTTCAGGGGAATGAGCAGTTCTTC. This chain links TRBV6-4 with TRBJ2-1, with D possibly being TRBD1 (6 bases). This CDR3 is 13 amino acids long. V lost 6 bases and J 7 bases, leaving 13 bases between the germline ends. Germline assignment: CDR1 MRHNA and CDR2 SNTAGT.

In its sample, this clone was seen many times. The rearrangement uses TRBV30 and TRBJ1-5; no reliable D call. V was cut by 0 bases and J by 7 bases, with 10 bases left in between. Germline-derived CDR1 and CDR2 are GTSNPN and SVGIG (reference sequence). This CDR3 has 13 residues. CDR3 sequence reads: CAWSVTGQQPQHF. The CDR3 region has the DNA TGTGCCTGGAGTGTGACGGGTCAACAGCCCCAGCATTTT. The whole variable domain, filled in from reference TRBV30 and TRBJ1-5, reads SQTIHQWPATLVQPVGSPLSLECTVEGTSNPNLYWYRQAAGRGLQLLFYSVGIGQISSEVPQNLSASRPQDRQFILSSKKLLLSDSGFYLCAWSVTGQQPQHFGDGTRLSIL.

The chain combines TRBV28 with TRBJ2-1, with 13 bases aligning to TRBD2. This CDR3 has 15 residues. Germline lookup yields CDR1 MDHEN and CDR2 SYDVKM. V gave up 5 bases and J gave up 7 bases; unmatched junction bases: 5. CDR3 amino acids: CASSPTSGRGNEQFF. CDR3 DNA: TGTGCCAGCAGTCCCACTAGCGGGAGGGGAAATGAGCAGTTCTTC. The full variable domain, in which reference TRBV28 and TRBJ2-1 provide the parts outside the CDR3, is DVKVTQSSRYLVKRTGEKVFLECVQDMDHENMFWYRQDPGLGLRLIYFSYDVKMKEKGDIPEGYSVSREKKERFSLILESASTNQTSMYLCASSPTSGRGNEQFFGPGTRLTVL.

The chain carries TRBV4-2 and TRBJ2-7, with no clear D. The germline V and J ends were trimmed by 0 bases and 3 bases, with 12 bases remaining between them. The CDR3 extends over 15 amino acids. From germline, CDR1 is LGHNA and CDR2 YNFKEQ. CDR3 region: CASSQDVRRNYEQYF. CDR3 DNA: TGTGCCAGCAGCCAAGATGTGAGGCGGAACTACGAGCAGTACTTC.

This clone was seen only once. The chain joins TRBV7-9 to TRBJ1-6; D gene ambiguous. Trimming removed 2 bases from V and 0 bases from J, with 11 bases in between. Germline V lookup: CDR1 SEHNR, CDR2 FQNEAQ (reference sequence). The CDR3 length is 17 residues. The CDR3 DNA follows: TGTGCCAGCAGCTTATCCGACACCCGCTCCTATAATTCACCCCTCCACTTT. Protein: CASSLSDTRSYNSPLHF.

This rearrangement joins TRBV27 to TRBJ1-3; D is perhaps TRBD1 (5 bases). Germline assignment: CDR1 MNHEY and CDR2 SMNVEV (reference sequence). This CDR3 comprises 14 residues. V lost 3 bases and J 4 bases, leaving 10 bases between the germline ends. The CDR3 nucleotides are TGTGCCAGCAGTTTTCTCGGGGGAGGAAACACCATATATTTT. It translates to CASSFLGGGNTIYF.

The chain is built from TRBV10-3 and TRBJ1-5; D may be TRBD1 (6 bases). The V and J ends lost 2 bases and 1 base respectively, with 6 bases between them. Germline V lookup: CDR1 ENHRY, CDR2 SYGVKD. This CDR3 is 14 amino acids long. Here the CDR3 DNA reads TGTGCCATCAGTGAGACAGGGAGCAATCAGCCCCAGCATTTT. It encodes CAISETGSNQPQHF.

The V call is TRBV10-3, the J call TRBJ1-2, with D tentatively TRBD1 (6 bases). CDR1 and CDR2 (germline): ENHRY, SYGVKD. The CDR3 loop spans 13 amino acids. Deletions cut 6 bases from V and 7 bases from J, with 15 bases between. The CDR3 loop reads CAIRNNRVSGYTF. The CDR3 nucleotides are TGTGCCATCAGGAATAACAGGGTTTCTGGCTACACCTTC.

CDR3 sequence reads: CASSTAQEGAYRYGYTF. The CDR3 nucleotides read TGTGCCAGCAGTACAGCGCAGGAGGGGGCTTATCGCTATGGCTACACCTTC. The V call is TRBV28, the J call TRBJ1-2; 7 bases fit TRBD1. Germline V lookup: CDR1 MDHEN, CDR2 SYDVKM. Unmatched junction bases numbered 16, after V lost 5 bases and J lost 4 bases. The CDR3 extends over 17 amino acids.

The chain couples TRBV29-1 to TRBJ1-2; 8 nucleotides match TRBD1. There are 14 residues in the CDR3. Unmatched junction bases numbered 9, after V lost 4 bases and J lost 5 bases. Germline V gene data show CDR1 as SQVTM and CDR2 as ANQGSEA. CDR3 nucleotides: TGCAGCGTTGGTTCCTCGGACAGGGAGTATGGCTACACCTTC. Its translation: CSVGSSDREYGYTF.

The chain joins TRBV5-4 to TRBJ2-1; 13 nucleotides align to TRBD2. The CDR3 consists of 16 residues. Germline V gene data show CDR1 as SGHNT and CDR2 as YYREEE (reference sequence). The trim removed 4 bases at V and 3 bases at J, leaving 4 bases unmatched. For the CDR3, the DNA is TGTGCCAGCAGCCCCTGGACTAGCGGGAGCTACAATGAGCAGTTCTTC. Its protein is CASSPWTSGSYNEQFF.

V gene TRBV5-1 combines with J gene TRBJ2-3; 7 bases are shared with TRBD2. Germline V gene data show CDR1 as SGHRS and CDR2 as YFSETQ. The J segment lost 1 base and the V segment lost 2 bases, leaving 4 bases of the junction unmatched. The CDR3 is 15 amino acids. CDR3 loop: CASSFGGRGTDTQYF. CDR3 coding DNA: TGCGCCAGCAGCTTCGGCGGGAGAGGCACAGATACGCAGTATTTT.